This section outlines one T cell receptor beta chain sequence together with its context. The entry originates in a study of blood T cell repertoires in COVID-19. Across the study: Samples came from the United States, Italy and Spain, spanning acute and convalescent COVID-19. Sample material is recorded as cDNA or gDNA derived from T cells, B-cell-depleted T cells, or PBMCs.

Germline trimming cut 4 bases from V and 2 bases from J; bases unmatched to any gene: 6. CDR1 SGHRS and CDR2 YFSETQ come from the germline V gene. This CDR3 comprises 15 residues. Some clones are missing from TCRdb's copy, which holds only in-frame ones; the method was immunoSEQ multiplex PCR. The sample holds approximately 260,000 clones, roughly 90% seen once. All enrollees were roughly 18 to 89 years old and from 20 to 25 US areas. Source material: PBMCs or T cells enriched from blood (not recorded which). The chain couples TRBV5-1 to TRBJ2-7, with 10 bases aligning to TRBD1. This clonotype was sampled from a woman aged 25 to 45 with acute COVID-19. The chain's CDR3 is CASSRPGTGAYEQYF. CDR3 nucleotides: TGCGCCAGCAGCCGACCCGGGACAGGGGCCTACGAGCAGTACTTC.